At least ten counts were recorded for the clone carrying this T cell receptor (beta chain). Its antigen is unidentified. The record originates from a study of T-cell memory formation after mild COVID-19. About the research overall: Clustering of TCRs was largely donor specific.

Points from the study as a whole: The study found balanced CD4/CD8 in clones contracting day 15 to 85 and a CD4+ lean in later expanders. The main location of contracting CD4+ clones was CM and EM, and that of contracting CD8+ clones was EMRA.

MiXCR was run by TCRdb on the 5' RACE reads, yielding one entry per CDR3 protein. The data contain approximately 300,000 distinct CDR3 sequences, more than 15% of them singletons. This CDR3 comprises 12 residues. Germline loops: CDR1 MGHRA, CDR2 YSYEKL. V was shortened by 0 bases and J by 11 bases, with 8 bases between the two germline ends. The genes are TRBV4-1 and TRBJ2-1, with D unresolved. The origin of this receptor is a man between 18 and 29 years old who had mild COVID-19 (a few samples of this study predate the infection). Cell type and time point are not known. The sequenced material came from PBMCs or a T cell subset sorted from them (not recorded which). CDR3: CASSQDLGKQFF. In nucleotides, the CDR3 is TGCGCCAGCAGCCAAGATTTGGGTAAGCAGTTCTTC.